The 9 T cell receptor beta chains given below trace back to one sample, sequenced in a study of T cells after posttransplantation cyclophosphamide. Cyclophosphamide on days +3 and +4 followed busulfan-fludarabine conditioning and a marrow graft. Data came from immunoSEQ multiplex PCR; TCRdb stores just in-frame clones and leaves some out. The table includes approximately 40,000 clones, over 75% detected once. Sequencing used CD4+ T cells sorted from blood, obtained roughly 2,000 days after a stem cell transplant with posttransplant cyclophosphamide. All receptors come from a female patient in her forties who received an allogeneic stem cell transplant from a related donor, was CMV-positive, and had no GVHD. Some T cells may be provided by the graft donor.

This clone turned up a few times. This sequence joins TRBV25-1 and TRBJ1-3, with TRBD1 as a possible D gene (5 bases). Germline assignment: CDR1 MGHDK and CDR2 SYGVNS. V was cut by 2 bases and J by 0 bases, with 11 bases left in between. The CDR3 has 16 residues. CDR3: CASSEIYGGSGNTIYF. The DNA for the CDR3 is TGTGCCAGCAGTGAAATATACGGGGGCTCTGGAAACACCATATATTTT.

This rearrangement joins TRBV5-4 to TRBJ2-5; 13 nucleotides agree with TRBD2. This CDR3 comprises 16 residues. The V gene's germline CDR1 is SGHNT and CDR2 YYREEE (reference sequence). V trimming: 4 bases; J trimming: 5 bases; junction bases outside the gene matches: 8. The CDR3: CASSPGTSGAWETQYF. CDR3 nucleotides: TGTGCCAGCAGCCCCGGGACTAGCGGGGCTTGGGAGACCCAGTACTTC.

The J gene is TRBJ1-5, the V gene TRBV10-3, with 10 nucleotides matching TRBD1. The J segment lost 6 bases and the V segment lost 2 bases, leaving 4 bases of the junction unmatched. The CDR3 is 15 residues long. CDR1 and CDR2 (germline): ENHRY, SYGVKD. As DNA, the CDR3 is TGTGCCATCAGTGAGGACAGGGGGCAAGGTCAGCCCCAGCATTTT. It encodes CAISEDRGQGQPQHF.

V is TRBV5-6 and J is TRBJ1-6; possibly TRBD1 for D (5 bases). The CDR3 has 15 residues. Germline V gene sequence: CDR1 SGHDT, CDR2 YYEEEE. The germline V and J ends were trimmed by 4 bases and 11 bases, with 19 bases remaining between them. CDR3 sequence: CASSPRQGLRTPLHF. The DNA of the CDR3 is TGTGCCAGCAGCCCTAGGCAGGGTCTTCGGACACCCCTCCACTTT.

Only a few counts were recorded for this clone. The chain links TRBV18 to TRBJ2-4, with D possibly matching TRBD1 (5 bases). From germline, CDR1 is KGHSH and CDR2 LQKENI. V was shortened by 0 bases and J by 7 bases, with 16 bases between the two germline ends. The CDR3 contains 16 residues. The CDR3: CASSPPQGVGVNIQYF. In nucleotides, the CDR3 is TGTGCCAGCTCACCACCTCAGGGCGTCGGAGTCAACATTCAGTACTTC.

J is TRBJ2-7 and V is TRBV6-1; TRBD1 is a possible D gene (6 bases). The CDR3 has 15 amino acids. Trimming removed 7 bases at V and 0 bases at J, with 16 bases between. Germline V gene data show CDR1 as MNHNS and CDR2 as SASEGT. CDR3 coding DNA: TGTGCCAGCACCACCGGGACACTGAGCTCCTACGAGCAGTACTTC. Translating it yields CASTTGTLSSYEQYF.

The chain is built from TRBV21-1 and TRBJ1-1; TRBD1 was called by the table and not checked on the DNA. TRBV21-1 is a listed pseudogene. The CDR3 is made up of 15 amino acids. CDR3 nucleotide sequence: TGTGCCAGCAGCAAAGGGACAGGGGAGAACACTGAAGCTTTCTTT. Translated, it gives CASSKGTGENTEAFF.

The gene calls are TRBV7-2 and TRBJ2-7, with TRBD1 matching over 7 bases. The CDR3 has 13 amino acids. Trimming took 6 bases from V and 4 from J; bases not matched to a gene: 6. From germline, CDR1 is SGHTA and CDR2 FQGNSA. This CDR3 is CASSLNRGYEQYF. In nucleotides, the CDR3 is TGTGCCAGCAGTTTAAACAGGGGATACGAGCAGTACTTC.

The chain recombines TRBV11-2 with TRBJ2-5, with D possibly being TRBD2 (6 bases). Deletions cut 0 bases from V and 2 bases from J, with 19 bases between. From germline, CDR1 is SGHAT and CDR2 FQNNGV. The CDR3 has 18 residues. CDR3 loop: CASSLERRAASLQETQYF. The CDR3 DNA reads TGTGCCAGCAGCTTAGAGCGGAGGGCAGCTTCGCTTCAAGAGACCCAGTACTTC.